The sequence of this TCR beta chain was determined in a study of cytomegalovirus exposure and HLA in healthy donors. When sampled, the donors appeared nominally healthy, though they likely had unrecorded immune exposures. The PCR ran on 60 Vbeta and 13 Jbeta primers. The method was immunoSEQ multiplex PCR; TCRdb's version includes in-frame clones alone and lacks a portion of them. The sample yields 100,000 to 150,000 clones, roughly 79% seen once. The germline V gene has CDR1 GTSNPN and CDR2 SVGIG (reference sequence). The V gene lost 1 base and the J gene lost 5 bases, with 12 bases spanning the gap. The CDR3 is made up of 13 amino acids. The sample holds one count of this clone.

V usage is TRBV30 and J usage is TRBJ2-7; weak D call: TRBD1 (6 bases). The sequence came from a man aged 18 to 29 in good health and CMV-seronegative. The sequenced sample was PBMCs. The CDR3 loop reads CAWSEDRSHEQYF. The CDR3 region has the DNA TGTGCCTGGAGTGAAGACAGGTCCCACGAGCAGTACTTC.